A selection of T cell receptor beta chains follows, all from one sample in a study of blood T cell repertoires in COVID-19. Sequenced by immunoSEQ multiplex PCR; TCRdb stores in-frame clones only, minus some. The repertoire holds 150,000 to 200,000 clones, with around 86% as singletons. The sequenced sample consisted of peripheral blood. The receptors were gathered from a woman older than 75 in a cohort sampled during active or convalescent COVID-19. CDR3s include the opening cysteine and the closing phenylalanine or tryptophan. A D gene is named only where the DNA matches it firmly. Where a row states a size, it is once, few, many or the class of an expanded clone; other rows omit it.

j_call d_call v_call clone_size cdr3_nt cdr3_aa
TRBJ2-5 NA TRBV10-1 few TGCGCCAGCAGTCGAGACAGGTCCTTGGGGGAGACCCAGTACTTC CASSRDRSLGETQYF
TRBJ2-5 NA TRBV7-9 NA TGTGCCAGCAGCCCTCAAGAGACCCAGTACTTC CASSPQETQYF
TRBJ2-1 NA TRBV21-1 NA TGTGCCCAGGAGTCTAGCGGGAGCAATGAGCAGTTCTTC CAQESSGSNEQFF
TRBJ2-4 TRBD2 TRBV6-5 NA TGTGCCAGCAGATCCCACGGGAGGGCCAAAAACATTCAGTACTTC CASRSHGRAKNIQYF
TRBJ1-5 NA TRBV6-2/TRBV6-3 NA TGTGCCAGCAGCACGGGAGACCTCAATCAGCCCCAGCATTTT CASSTGDLNQPQHF
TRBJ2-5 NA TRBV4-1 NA TGCGCCAGCAGCCAAGAGGAGGGAGAGACCCAGTACTTC CASSQEEGETQYF
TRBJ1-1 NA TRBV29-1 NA TGCAGCGGGACAGTGTACACTGAAGCTTTCTTT CSGTVYTEAFF
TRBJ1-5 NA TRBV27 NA TGTGCCAGCAGTAGGGGGGAGGGATTCAATCAGCCCCAGCATTTT CASSRGEGFNQPQHF
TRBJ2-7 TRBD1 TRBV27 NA TGTGCCAGCAGTGATTCACAGGGGGGAGTCTCCTACGAGCAGTACTTC CASSDSQGGVSYEQYF
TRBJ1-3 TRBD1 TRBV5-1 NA TGCGCCAGCAGCTCTAGGACAGGGTCTGGAAACACCATATATTTT CASSSRTGSGNTIYF
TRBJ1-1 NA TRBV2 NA TGTGCCAGCAGTGAGCTAAACACTGAAGCTTTCTTT CASSELNTEAFF
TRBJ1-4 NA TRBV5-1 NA TGCGCCAGCAGCCCGCAGATCAGGGGTTCTAATGAAAAACTGTTTTTT CASSPQIRGSNEKLFF
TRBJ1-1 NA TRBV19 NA TGTGCCAGTAGCCGGGAGGAAGCTTTCTTT CASSREEAFF
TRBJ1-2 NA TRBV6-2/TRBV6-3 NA TGTGCCAGCAGCACCCCTAGGGAGGATGGCTACACCTTC CASSTPREDGYTF
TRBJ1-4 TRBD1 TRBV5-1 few TGCGCCAGCAGCTTGATCACCGGGACAGGGAATGAAAAACTGTTTTTT CASSLITGTGNEKLFF
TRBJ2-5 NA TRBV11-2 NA TGTGCCAGCAGCTCGACAGGAGGCCAAGAGACCCAGTACTTC CASSSTGGQETQYF
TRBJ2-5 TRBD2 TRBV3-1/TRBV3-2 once TGTGCCAGCAATCCCCTAGCGGGAGGGCCGGGGGAGACCCAGTACTTC CASNPLAGGPGETQYF
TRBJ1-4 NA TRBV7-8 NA TGTGCCAGCAGCCCTAATCGACAGGCAACTAATGAAAAACTGTTTTTT CASSPNRQATNEKLFF
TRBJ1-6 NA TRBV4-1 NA TGCGCCAGCAGCCCCCAGACAGAGTATAATTCACCCCTCCACTTT CASSPQTEYNSPLHF
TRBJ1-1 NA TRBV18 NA TGTGCCAGCTCTTCCGACAGGAACACTGAAGCTTTCTTT CASSSDRNTEAFF
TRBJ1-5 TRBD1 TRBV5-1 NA TGCGCCAGCAGCGAGACAGGGGAGGATCTACCCCAGCATTTT CASSETGEDLPQHF
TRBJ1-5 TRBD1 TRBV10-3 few TGTGCCATCAGTGACCCCGAGGGGGCCCCCAATCAGCCCCAGCATTTT CAISDPEGAPNQPQHF